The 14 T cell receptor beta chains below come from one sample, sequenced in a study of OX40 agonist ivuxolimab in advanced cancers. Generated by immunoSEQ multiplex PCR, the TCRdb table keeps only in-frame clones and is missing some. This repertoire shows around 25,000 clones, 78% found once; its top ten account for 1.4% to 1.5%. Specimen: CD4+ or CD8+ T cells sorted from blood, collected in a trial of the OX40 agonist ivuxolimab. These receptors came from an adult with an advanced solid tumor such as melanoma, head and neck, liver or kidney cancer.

CDR3 sequence: CASSLVDSNQPQHF. CDR3 bases: TGTGCCAGCAGCTTAGTGGATAGCAATCAGCCCCAGCATTTT. The chain couples TRBV11-2 to TRBJ1-5, with D unclear. This CDR3 contains 14 residues. CDR1 SGHAT and CDR2 FQNNGV come from the germline V gene. V was shortened by 1 base and J by 0 bases, with 4 bases between the two germline ends.

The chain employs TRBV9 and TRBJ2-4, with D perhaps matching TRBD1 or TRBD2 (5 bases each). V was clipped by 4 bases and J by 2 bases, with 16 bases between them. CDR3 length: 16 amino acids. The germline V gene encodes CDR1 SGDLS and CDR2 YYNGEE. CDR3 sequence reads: CASSPHGDGPKNIQYF. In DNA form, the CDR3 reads TGTGCCAGCAGCCCCCACGGGGACGGACCCAAAAACATTCAGTACTTC.

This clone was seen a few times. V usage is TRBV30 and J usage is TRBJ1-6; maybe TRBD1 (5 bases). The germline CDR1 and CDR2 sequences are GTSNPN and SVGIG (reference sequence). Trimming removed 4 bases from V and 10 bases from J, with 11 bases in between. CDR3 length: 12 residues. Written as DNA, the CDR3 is TGTGCCTGGATCGGGGGTGGGTCACCCCTCCACTTT. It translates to CAWIGGGSPLHF.

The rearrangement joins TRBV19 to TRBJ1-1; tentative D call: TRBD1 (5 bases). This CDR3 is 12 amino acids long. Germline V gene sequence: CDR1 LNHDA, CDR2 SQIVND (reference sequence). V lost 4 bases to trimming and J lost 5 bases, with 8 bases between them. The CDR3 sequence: CASSRGRTEAFF. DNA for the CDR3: TGTGCCAGTAGTAGGGGGAGGACTGAAGCTTTCTTT.

For the CDR3, the DNA is TGTGCCTGGAGTGGACTACTAGCGGGAGACGATAGGCAGGAGCAGTTCTTC. Translating it yields CAWSGLLAGDDRQEQFF. The gene calls are TRBV30 and TRBJ2-1; 11 nucleotides align to TRBD2. The germline V gene has CDR1 GTSNPN and CDR2 SVGIG (reference sequence). The V gene end was trimmed by 1 base and the J gene end by 10 bases; junction bases not matched to a gene: 15. The CDR3 has 17 residues.

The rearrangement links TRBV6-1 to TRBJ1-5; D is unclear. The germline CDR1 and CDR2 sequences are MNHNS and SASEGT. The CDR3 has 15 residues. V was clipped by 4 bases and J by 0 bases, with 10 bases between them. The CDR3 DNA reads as TGTGCCAGCAGTGTTGGGCTTTATAGCAATCAGCCCCAGCATTTT. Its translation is CASSVGLYSNQPQHF.

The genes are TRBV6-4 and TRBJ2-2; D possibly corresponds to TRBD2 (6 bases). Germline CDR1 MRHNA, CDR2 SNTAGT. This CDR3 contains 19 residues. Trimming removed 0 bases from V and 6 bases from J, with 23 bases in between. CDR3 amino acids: CASSDSGRSGVISAGELFF. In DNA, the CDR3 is TGTGCCAGCAGTGACTCTGGGCGGTCGGGAGTCATTAGCGCCGGGGAGCTGTTTTTT.

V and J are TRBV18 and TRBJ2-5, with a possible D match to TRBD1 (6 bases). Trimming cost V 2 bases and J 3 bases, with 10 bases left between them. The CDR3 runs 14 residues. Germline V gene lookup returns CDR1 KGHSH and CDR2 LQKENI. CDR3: CASSPRQEKETQYF. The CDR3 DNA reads TGTGCCAGCTCACCAAGACAGGAAAAAGAGACCCAGTACTTC.

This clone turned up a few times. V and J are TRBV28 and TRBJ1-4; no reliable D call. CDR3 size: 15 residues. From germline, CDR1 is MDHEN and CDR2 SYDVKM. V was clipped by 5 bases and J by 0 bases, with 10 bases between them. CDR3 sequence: CASSPSAPTNEKLFF. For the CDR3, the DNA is TGTGCCAGCAGTCCCTCAGCACCAACTAATGAAAAACTGTTTTTT. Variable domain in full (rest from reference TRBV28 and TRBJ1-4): DVKVTQSSRYLVKRTGEKVFLECVQDMDHENMFWYRQDPGLGLRLIYFSYDVKMKEKGDIPEGYSVSREKKERFSLILESASTNQTSMYLCASSPSAPTNEKLFFGSGTQLSVL.

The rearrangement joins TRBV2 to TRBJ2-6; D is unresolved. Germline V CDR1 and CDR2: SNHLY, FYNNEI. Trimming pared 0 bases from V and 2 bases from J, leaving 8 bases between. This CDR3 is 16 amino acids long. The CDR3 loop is CASSEARTPGANVLTF. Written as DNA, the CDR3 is TGTGCCAGCAGTGAAGCCCGAACCCCTGGGGCCAACGTCCTGACTTTC.

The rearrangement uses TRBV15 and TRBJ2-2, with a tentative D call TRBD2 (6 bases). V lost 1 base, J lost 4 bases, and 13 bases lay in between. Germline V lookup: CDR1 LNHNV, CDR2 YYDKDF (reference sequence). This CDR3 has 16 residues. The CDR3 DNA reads TGTGCCACCAGCAGAGTCGGGGGAGGAGGCACCGGGGAGCTGTTTTTT. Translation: CATSRVGGGGTGELFF.

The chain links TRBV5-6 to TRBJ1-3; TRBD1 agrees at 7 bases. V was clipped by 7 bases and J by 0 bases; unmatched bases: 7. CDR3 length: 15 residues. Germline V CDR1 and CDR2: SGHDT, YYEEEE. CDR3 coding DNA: TGTGCCAGCTCCGAAGGGGGCGTCTCTGGAAACACCATATATTTT. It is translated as CASSEGGVSGNTIYF.

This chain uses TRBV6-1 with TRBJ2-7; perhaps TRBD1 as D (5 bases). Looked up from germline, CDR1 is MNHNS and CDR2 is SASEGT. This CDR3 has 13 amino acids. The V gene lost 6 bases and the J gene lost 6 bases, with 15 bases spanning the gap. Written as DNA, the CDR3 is TGTGCCAGCAGGTCTGGGGTTGGGGCCGAGCAGTACTTC. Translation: CASRSGVGAEQYF.

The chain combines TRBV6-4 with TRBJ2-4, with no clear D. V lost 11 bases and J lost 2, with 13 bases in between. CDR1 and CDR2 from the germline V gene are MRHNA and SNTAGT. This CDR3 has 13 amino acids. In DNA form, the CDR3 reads TGTGCCGCCCCGAGACCTACCAAAAACATTCAGTACTTC. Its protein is CAAPRPTKNIQYF.